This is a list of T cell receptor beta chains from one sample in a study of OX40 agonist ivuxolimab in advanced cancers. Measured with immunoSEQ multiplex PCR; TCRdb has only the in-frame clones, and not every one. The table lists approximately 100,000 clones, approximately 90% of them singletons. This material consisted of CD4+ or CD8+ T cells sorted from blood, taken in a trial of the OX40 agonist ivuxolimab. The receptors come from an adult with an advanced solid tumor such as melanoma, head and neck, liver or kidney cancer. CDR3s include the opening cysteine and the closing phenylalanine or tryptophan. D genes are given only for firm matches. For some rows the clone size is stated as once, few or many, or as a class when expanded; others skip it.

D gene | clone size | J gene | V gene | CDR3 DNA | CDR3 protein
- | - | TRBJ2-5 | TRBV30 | TGTGCCTGGGCCTGGGGAGAGACCCAGTACTTC | CAWAWGETQYF
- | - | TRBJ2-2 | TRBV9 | TGTGCCAGCAGCGTAGAAGACACCGGGGAGCTGTTTTTT | CASSVEDTGELFF
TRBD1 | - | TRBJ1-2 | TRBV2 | TGTGCCAGCAGTAAGGACAGGGACGGCTACACCTTC | CASSKDRDGYTF
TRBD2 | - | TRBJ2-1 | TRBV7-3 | TGTGCCAGCAGCCAGTCTAGCGGGGGTTACAATGAGCAGTTCTTC | CASSQSSGGYNEQFF
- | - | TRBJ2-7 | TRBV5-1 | TGCGCCAGCACCCTGGGGGCAGCCCAAACCTACGAGCAGTACTTC | CASTLGAAQTYEQYF
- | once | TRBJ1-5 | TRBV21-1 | TGTGCCAGCAGCAAAGCACAAGTCAGTCAGCCCCAGCATTTT | CASSKAQVSQPQHF
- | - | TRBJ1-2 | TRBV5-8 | TGTGCCAGCAGCTTCGGTCTGGGCCAGCTCCCGACGGGGAGCACCTTC | CASSFGLGQLPTGSTF
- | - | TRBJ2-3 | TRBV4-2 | TGTGCCAGCAGCCAACGCCTACTTACCGGGACAGATACGCAGTATTTT | CASSQRLLTGTDTQYF
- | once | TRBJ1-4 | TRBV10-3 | TGTGCCATCCGAGGCGCAACTAATGAAAAACTGTTTTTT | CAIRGATNEKLFF
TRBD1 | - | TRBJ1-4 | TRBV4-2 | TGTGCCAGCAGCCAAGATGGCAGGGGGCCCGGGCGGACTAATGAAAAACTGTTTTTT | CASSQDGRGPGRTNEKLFF
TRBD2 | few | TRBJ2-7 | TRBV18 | TGTGCCAGCTCACCGGGAGGGCTGATAGGAGAGCAGTACTTC | CASSPGGLIGEQYF
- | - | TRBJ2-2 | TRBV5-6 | TGTGCCAGCAGCTTGGTTGGATCCCGCAACACCGGGGAGCTGTTTTTT | CASSLVGSRNTGELFF
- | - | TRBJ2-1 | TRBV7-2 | TGTGCCAGCAGCTTAGCCGGGAGGACAGCCTACAATGAGCAGTTCTTC | CASSLAGRTAYNEQFF
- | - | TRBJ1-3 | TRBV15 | TGTGCCACCAGCAGAGAGGGGAAAAGGGGTGGGGAAAAAGCTGGAAACACCATATATTTT | CATSREGKRGGEKAGNTIYF
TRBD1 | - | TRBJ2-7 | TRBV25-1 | TGTGCCAGCAGGAGGACAGGGGGCATCTACGAGCAGTACTTC | CASRRTGGIYEQYF
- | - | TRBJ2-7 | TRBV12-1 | TGTGCCAGCAGCTTCCTTAAAGATCCCTCGGACACCTACGAGCAGTACTTC | CASSFLKDPSDTYEQYF
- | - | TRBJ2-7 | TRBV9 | TGTGCCAGCAGCGTAGTGGGGTCAGGCGAGCAGTACTTC | CASSVVGSGEQYF
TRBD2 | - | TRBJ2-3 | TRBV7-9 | TGTGCCAGCAGCTTCGGGAGGGCCGGGCCGGATACGCAGTATTTT | CASSFGRAGPDTQYF
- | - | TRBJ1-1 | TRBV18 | TGTGCCAGCTCACGTCCCGCGGGGGGCCACACTGAAGCTTTCTTT | CASSRPAGGHTEAFF